The sample holds a few counts of the clone carrying this TCR beta chain. The sample is drawn from a study of CD8+ T cells in alopecia areata. The wider study: People stayed on tofacitinib for 6 to 18 months, then stopped the drug for 6 months.

The CDR3 has 12 residues. V gave up 2 bases and J gave up 4 bases, with 9 bases separating them. Germline V lookup: CDR1 GTSNPN, CDR2 SVGIG (reference sequence). Sorting separated CD4+ and CD8+ T cells out of PBMCs. Extracted from the samples, RNA was reverse transcribed into cDNA to serve as the sequencing template. Assay: immunoSEQ multiplex PCR; the TCRdb copy retains only in-frame clones and omits some. Found here are 130,000 to 150,000 clones, around 51% of them singletons; the top ten hold more than 0.95%. This clonotype was obtained from a human donor with alopecia areata. V and J are TRBV30 and TRBJ2-7, with no clear D. Sequenced material: CD4+ T cells sorted from blood, taken at week 0. The CDR3 is CAWSPLGYEQYF. The CDR3, as DNA: TGTGCCTGGAGTCCCCTGGGATACGAGCAGTACTTC.